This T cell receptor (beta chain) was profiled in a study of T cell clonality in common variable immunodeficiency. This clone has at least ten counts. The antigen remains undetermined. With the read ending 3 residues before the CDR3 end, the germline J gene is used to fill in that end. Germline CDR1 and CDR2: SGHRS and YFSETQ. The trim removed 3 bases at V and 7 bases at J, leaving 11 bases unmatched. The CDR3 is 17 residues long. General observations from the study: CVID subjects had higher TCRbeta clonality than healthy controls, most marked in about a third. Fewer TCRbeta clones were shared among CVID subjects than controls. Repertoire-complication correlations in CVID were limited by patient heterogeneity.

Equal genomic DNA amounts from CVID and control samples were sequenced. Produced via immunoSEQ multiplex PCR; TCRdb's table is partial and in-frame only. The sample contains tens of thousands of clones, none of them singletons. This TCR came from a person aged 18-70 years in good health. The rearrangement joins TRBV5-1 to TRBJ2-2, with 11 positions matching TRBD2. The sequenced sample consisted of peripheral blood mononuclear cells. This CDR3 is CASSSTLAGGSGGELFF. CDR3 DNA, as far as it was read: TGCGCCAGCAGCTCCACGCTAGCGGGGGGTTCCGGCGGGGAG. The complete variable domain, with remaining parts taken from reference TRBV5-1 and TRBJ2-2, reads KAGVTQTPRYLIKTRGQQVTLSCSPISGHRSVSWYQQTPGQGLQFLFEYFSETQRNKGNFPGRFSGRQFSNSRSEMNVSTLELGDSALYLCASSSTLAGGSGGELFFGEGSRLTVL.